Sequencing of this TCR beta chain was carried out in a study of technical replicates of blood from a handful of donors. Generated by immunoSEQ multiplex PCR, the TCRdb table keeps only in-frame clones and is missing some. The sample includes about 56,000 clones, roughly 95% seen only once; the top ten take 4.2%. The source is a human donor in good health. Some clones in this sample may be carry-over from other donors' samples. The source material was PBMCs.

The CDR3 here is CASSYGSGLNTGELFF. The CDR3 DNA is TGCGCCAGCAGCTATGGTAGCGGGCTGAACACCGGGGAGCTGTTTTTT. The chain couples TRBV5-1 to TRBJ2-2, with TRBD2 identical over 7 bases. Germline CDR1 reads SGHRS; CDR2 reads YFSETQ. The CDR3 spans 16 residues. Losses at the gene ends were 3 bases for V and 1 base for J; bases not matched to a gene: 6.